These 14 T cell receptor beta chains came from one sample sequenced in a study of breast tumors, draining lymph nodes, adjacent tissues. TCRdb re-called the multiplex PCR reads through MiXCR, storing one row per CDR3 protein. The table includes approximately 210,000 distinct CDR3 sequences, approximately 29% detected once. The lymph nodes were axillary draining lymph nodes from breast cancer patients. The sample was axillary lymph node tissue. Receptors originate from a female donor with breast cancer. Some clones in this sample may be carry-over from other donors' samples.

This clonotype was detected ten times or more. The chain recombines TRBV5-1 with TRBJ2-5; 7 bases are shared with TRBD2. The junction had 7 bases not matched to a gene; V was cut back by 2 bases and J by 9 bases. Per the germline V gene, CDR1 is SGHRS and CDR2 is YFSETQ. The CDR3 sequence is 13 residues long. As DNA, the CDR3 is TGCGCCAGCAGCTTTAGCCAGGGAGGGGCCCAGTACTTC. Protein sequence: CASSFSQGGAQYF.

This clonotype was observed many times. This chain joins TRBV6-2 or TRBV6-3 and TRBJ1-5; perhaps TRBD1 as D (5 bases). This CDR3 contains 13 residues. The V gene's germline CDR1 is MNHEY and CDR2 SVGEGT. CDR3 region: CVPRGYSVQPQHF. CDR3 nucleotides: TGTGTCCCACGGGGGTATTCAGTCCAGCCCCAGCATTTT.

The rearrangement joins TRBV11-2 to TRBJ2-1, with 15 bases aligning to TRBD2. Germline V lookup: CDR1 SGHAT, CDR2 FQNNGV. The CDR3 length is 21 residues. Trimming at V came to 4 bases and at J to 7 bases, leaving 20 bases not matched to a gene. The CDR3, as DNA: TGTGCCAGCAGCTATAACACGCGAAGGACTAGCGGGAGGGCCCACGCTAATGAGCAGTTCTTC. It specifies CASSYNTRRTSGRAHANEQFF. The variable domain in full, with the rest retrieved from reference TRBV11-2 and TRBJ2-1, is EAGVAQSPRYKIIEKRQSVAFWCNPISGHATLYWYQQILGQGPKLLIQFQNNGVVDDSQLPKDRFSAERLKGVDSTLKIQPAKLEDSAVYLCASSYNTRRTSGRAHANEQFFGPGTRLTVL.

Many counts were recorded for this clonotype. CDR3 loop: CASSVIPGTVNTGELFF. CDR3 nucleotide sequence: TGTGCCAGCAGTGTAATCCCCGGGACGGTCAACACCGGGGAGCTGTTTTTT. The chain recombines TRBV6-1 with TRBJ2-2; the D gene could be TRBD1 or TRBD2 (5 bases each). Trimming left V 4 bases short and J 2 bases short, with 17 bases between. There are 17 residues in the CDR3. The germline gives CDR1 MNHNS, CDR2 SASEGT.

This clonotype was recorded a few times. A read error may explain this, as a much larger clone is one base away. The chain is built from TRBV6-6 and TRBJ2-5, with D possibly called TRBD1 or TRBD2 (5 bases each). CDR1 and CDR2 from the germline V gene are MNHNY and SVGAGI (reference sequence). V gave up 8 bases and J gave up 5 bases, with 12 bases separating them. The CDR3 contains 12 residues. CDR3 nucleotides: TGTGCCAGCCGAGCCCGGGGCGAGACCCAGTACTTC. Translated, it gives CASRARGETQYF.

This clonotype was counted at least ten times. The rearrangement uses TRBV18 and TRBJ2-1; D not resolved. The length of the CDR3 is 14 residues. Trimming shortened V by 0 bases and J by 0 bases, and 3 bases separated the two germline ends. CDR1 KGHSH and CDR2 LQKENI come from the germline V gene. The chain's CDR3 is CASSPPSSYNEQFF. The CDR3 DNA reads TGTGCCAGCTCACCACCGAGCTCCTACAATGAGCAGTTCTTC.

Concerning this clonotype itself: A single base separates this from a much larger clone, so it may be a read error. This chain's CDR3 is CASSQGPYYGYTF. CDR3 in DNA: TGTGCCAGCAGCCAAGGACCGTACTATGGCTACACCTTC. The chain employs TRBV14 and TRBJ1-2; unclear D gene. The germline V gene has CDR1 SGHDN and CDR2 FVKESK. V dropped 1 base and J dropped 3 bases, with 6 bases sitting between them. The CDR3 contains 13 residues. The entire variable domain, with the rest obtained from reference TRBV14 and TRBJ1-2, is as follows: EAGVTQFPSHSVIEKGQTVTLRCDPISGHDNLYWYRRVMGKEIKFLLHFVKESKQDESGMPNNRFLAERTGGTYSTLKVQPAELEDSGVYFCASSQGPYYGYTFGSGTRLTVV.

This clonotype came up many times. The rearrangement uses TRBV15 and TRBJ2-4; 8 nucleotides match TRBD2. Trimming took 0 bases from V and 14 from J; bases not matched to a gene: 15. In germline, CDR1 is LNHNV, CDR2 YYDKDF (reference sequence). CDR3 size: 16 residues. The CDR3 loop reads CATSRDSLAGKSEEYF. CDR3 DNA: TGTGCCACCAGCAGAGATAGTTTAGCGGGAAAGTCCGAGGAGTACTTC.

This clonotype has more than one count but fewer than ten. In DNA, the CDR3 is TGCGCCAGCAGCCAGGACCCCAGGAACACTGAAGCTTTCTTT. Encoded protein: CASSQDPRNTEAFF. The V gene is TRBV5-1, the J gene TRBJ1-1, with D unclear. The germline V gene encodes CDR1 SGHRS and CDR2 YFSETQ. V lost 4 bases, J lost 1 base, and 11 bases lay in between. This CDR3 is built from 14 residues. The full variable domain, completed using reference TRBV5-1 and TRBJ1-1, is KAGVTQTPRYLIKTRGQQVTLSCSPISGHRSVSWYQQTPGQGLQFLFEYFSETQRNKGNFPGRFSGRQFSNSRSEMNVSTLELGDSALYLCASSQDPRNTEAFFGQGTRLTVV.

This clonotype has ten or more counts. The chain combines TRBV30 with TRBJ2-3; D call uncertain. The germline V gene encodes CDR1 GTSNPN and CDR2 SVGIG (reference sequence). V shed 7 bases and J shed 1 base, with 9 bases lying between them. CDR3 length: 12 residues. As DNA, the CDR3 is TGTGCCTCGCAAGTGGGCACAGATACGCAGTATTTT. Encoded protein: CASQVGTDTQYF.

The chain carries TRBV9 and TRBJ2-4; D tentatively reads TRBD1 or TRBD2 (5 bases each). In germline, CDR1 is SGDLS, CDR2 YYNGEE. The CDR3 runs to 15 residues. V was cut by 2 bases and J by 5 bases, with 14 bases left in between. The CDR3, as DNA: TGTGCCAGCAGCGTTGGGACCATTGTCCAAAACATTCAGTACTTC. Translating gives CASSVGTIVQNIQYF.

The genes are TRBV30 and TRBJ2-3; possibly TRBD2 for D (8 bases). Trimming pared 4 bases from V and 5 bases from J, leaving 31 bases between. The CDR3 has 19 residues. CDR1 is GTSNPN, CDR2 SVGIG, per germline (reference sequence). Here the CDR3 DNA reads TGTGCCTGGAACTGCGACCGGAAGCGGGAGCGCTCAGGGGGAGATACGCAGTATTTT. This translates into CAWNCDRKRERSGGDTQYF.

This clonotype appeared many times. The rearrangement links TRBV7-2 to TRBJ2-1; D is undetermined. CDR1 is SGHTA and CDR2 is FQGNSA in the germline V gene. This CDR3 comprises 12 residues. Trimming removed 1 base from V and 8 bases from J, with 6 bases in between. CDR3: CASSLGRDEQFF. In DNA form, the CDR3 reads TGTGCCAGCAGCTTAGGACGAGATGAGCAGTTCTTC.

This clonotype was seen repeatedly, ten times or more. CDR3: CASSLTSGEETQYF. The CDR3 DNA follows: TGTGCCAGCAGCTTAACTAGCGGGGAAGAGACCCAGTACTTC. The gene calls are TRBV7-2 and TRBJ2-5; 10 bases match TRBD2. There are 14 residues in the CDR3. The V and J ends lost 2 bases and 3 bases, in that order; junction bases with no gene match: 0. Germline values: CDR1 SGHTA, CDR2 FQGNSA.